The 4 T cell receptor beta chains below all came from one sample that was sequenced in a study of blood T cells in healthy people across ages. A J-beta primer mix and a sample-barcoded 5' primer were used in a second PCR of about 7 to 12 cycles. In TCRdb, the 5' RACE reads were re-called with MiXCR into one record per CDR3 protein. This sample has more than 700,000 distinct CDR3 sequences, with around 50% found just once. The sequenced material came from blood. Receptors were obtained from a man older than 75 in good health.

The chain is built from TRBV20-1 and TRBJ2-7; weak D call: TRBD2 (6 bases). Looked up from germline, CDR1 is DFQATT and CDR2 is SNEGSKA (reference sequence). V lost 2 bases to trimming and J lost 5 bases, with 22 bases between them. The length of the CDR3 is 16 residues. The CDR3 nucleotides read TGCAGTGCTAGATCCCCGTGGCCGGGAGAAAGCAACGAGCAGTACTTC. Protein: CSARSPWPGESNEQYF.

The chain recombines TRBV6-2 or TRBV6-3 with TRBJ2-7; no definite D call. With 4 bases removed from V and 4 bases from J, the gap between germline ends came to 8 bases. CDR3 size: 12 residues. Germline CDR1 is MNHEY and CDR2 is SVGEGT. This CDR3 is CASSCSSYEQYF. The CDR3, as DNA: TGTGCCAGCAGTTGCTCAAGTTACGAGCAGTACTTC.

This clonotype was detected many times. The chain employs TRBV5-1 and TRBJ2-3, with a tentative D call TRBD1 (5 bases). The CDR3 has 16 amino acids. Germline CDR1 reads SGHRS; CDR2 reads YFSETQ. Trimming pared 4 bases from V and 6 bases from J, leaving 21 bases between. This CDR3 reads CASSASQGQGSDTQYF. DNA of the CDR3: TGCGCCAGCAGCGCGTCGCAGGGCCAAGGAAGCGATACGCAGTATTTT.

V and J are TRBV6-2 or TRBV6-3 and TRBJ2-1, with TRBD1 matching 7 bases. The CDR3 runs to 14 residues. The V gene end was trimmed by 2 bases and the J gene end by 13 bases; junction bases not matched to a gene: 11. Germline assignment: CDR1 MNHEY and CDR2 SVGEGT. The CDR3 DNA reads as TGTGCCAGCAGTTACAGGGGGACAGTGCAGACCCAGTTCTTC. It yields the protein CASSYRGTVQTQFF.